A single sample gave rise to the 14 T cell receptor beta chains below, sequenced in a study of blood T cells in healthy people across ages. A second PCR of 7 to 11 cycles used a sample-barcoded 5' primer and a J-beta primer mix. TCRdb itself ran the 5' RACE reads through MiXCR, one entry per CDR3 protein. In the table there are 1.5 million to 1.8 million distinct CDR3 sequences, about 45% of which are singletons. The sequenced sample was blood. The source of these receptors is a woman under 30 in good health.

J is TRBJ1-6 and V is TRBV25-1; D is unresolved. Germline V gives CDR1 MGHDK, CDR2 SYGVNS. This CDR3 spans 14 amino acids. Trimming removed 1 base at V and 9 bases at J, with 10 bases between. In DNA form, the CDR3 reads TGTGCCAGCAGTGAATCGGGATGGGGTTCACCCCTCCACTTT. This sequence encodes CASSESGWGSPLHF.

The CDR3 region has the DNA TGCAGCGGCGAACGAATGTGGGAGCAGTTCTTC. This codes for CSGERMWEQFF. The J gene is TRBJ2-1, the V gene TRBV29-1; D gene uncertain. The CDR3 spans 11 residues. Germline V gene sequence: CDR1 SQVTM, CDR2 ANQGSEA. Trimming cost V 7 bases and J 10 bases, with 14 bases left between them.

V and J are TRBV29-1 and TRBJ2-1; 7 bases match TRBD2. This CDR3 has 14 residues. V lost 2 bases to trimming and J lost 4 bases; unmatched junction nucleotides: 5. Germline V gives CDR1 SQVTM, CDR2 ANQGSEA. This CDR3 reads CSVEISGGYNEQFF. The CDR3 DNA sequence: TGCAGCGTTGAAATATCGGGGGGTTACAATGAGCAGTTCTTC.

This chain joins TRBV7-2 and TRBJ2-5, with a tentative D call TRBD1 (6 bases). Germline assignment: CDR1 SGHTA and CDR2 FQGNSA. The CDR3 length is 16 residues. Trimming removed 5 bases at V and 1 base at J, with 17 bases between. CDR3 nucleotide sequence: TGTGCCAGCAGCCCACAGGACAGCCTTCTCCAAGAGACCCAGTACTTC. This encodes CASSPQDSLLQETQYF.

V is TRBV18 and J is TRBJ2-1, with unresolved D. From germline, CDR1 is KGHSH and CDR2 LQKENI. This CDR3 region has 16 residues. Trimming pared 0 bases from V and 4 bases from J, leaving 13 bases between. As DNA, the CDR3 is TGTGCCAGCTCACCACCAGCAGGAAGGAATTACAATGAGCAGTTCTTC. Residues: CASSPPAGRNYNEQFF. Looking up the rest from reference TRBV18 and TRBJ2-1 gives the full variable domain: NAGVMQNPRHLVRRRGQEARLRCSPMKGHSHVYWYRQLPEEGLKFMVYLQKENIIDESGMPKERFSAEFPKEGPSILRIQQVVRGDSAAYFCASSPPAGRNYNEQFFGPGTRLTVL.

This clonotype came up a few times. This chain joins TRBV10-3 and TRBJ1-6; 7 bases fit TRBD1. Germline V gene lookup returns CDR1 ENHRY and CDR2 SYGVKD. The CDR3 loop spans 15 amino acids. After removal of 2 bases from V and 7 bases from J, the junction contained 5 bases not matched to a gene. In DNA form, the CDR3 reads TGTGCCATCAGTGAGGCCGGGACAGTAAATTCACCCCTCCACTTT. Translating gives CAISEAGTVNSPLHF.

The V call is TRBV12-3 or TRBV12-4, the J call TRBJ2-2; D is ambiguous. V lost 4 bases and J lost 5, with 14 bases in between. This CDR3 contains 15 residues. The CDR3 bases are TGTGCCAGCAGTTGGTCCAGATTGAGGACCGGGGAGCTGTTTTTT. Amino acid sequence: CASSWSRLRTGELFF.

This clonotype was counted between two and nine times. The chain employs TRBV9 and TRBJ2-7, with 9 bases that match TRBD1. CDR1 and CDR2 from the germline V gene are SGDLS and YYNGEE. With V trimmed by 2 bases and J by 4 bases, 7 bases remained unmatched. CDR3 length: 15 residues. The chain's CDR3 is CASSVGTGSGYEQYF. The CDR3 DNA reads TGTGCCAGCAGCGTCGGGACAGGGAGTGGGTACGAGCAGTACTTC. The whole variable domain, remainder taken from reference TRBV9 and TRBJ2-7, is DSGVTQTPKHLITATGQRVTLRCSPRSGDLSVYWYQQSLDQGLQFLIQYYNGEERAKGNILERFSAQQFPDLHSELNLSSLELGDSALYFCASSVGTGSGYEQYFGPGTRLTVT.

The chain employs TRBV2 and TRBJ1-5; TRBD1 agrees at 7 bases. Germline V gene lookup returns CDR1 SNHLY and CDR2 FYNNEI. V lost 6 bases and J lost 7; bases outside the gene matches: 6. This CDR3 region has 13 residues. CDR3 residues: CASRTGLMQPQHF. The CDR3 DNA reads TGTGCCAGCAGGACAGGGCTAATGCAGCCCCAGCATTTT.

J is TRBJ2-1 and V is TRBV4-2; 7 positions match TRBD1. The better agreement between TRBJ2-7 and the DNA end casts doubt on the J call. The CDR3 consists of 15 residues. Germline V gene sequence: CDR1 LGHNA, CDR2 YNFKEQ. CDR3 nucleotides: TGTGCCAGCAGCCATGGCCAGGGGGTCTACAATGAGCAGTACTTC. This codes for CASSHGQGVYNEQYF.

This clonotype has only a few counts. The chain recombines TRBV11-2 with TRBJ2-1; TRBD2 aligns across 8 bases. Germline V gene lookup returns CDR1 SGHAT and CDR2 FQNNGV. With V trimmed by 1 base and J by 3 bases, 5 bases remained unmatched. This CDR3 spans 16 amino acids. As DNA, the CDR3 is TGTGCCAGCAGCTTAGCGGACGGGAGGGGCTACAATGAGCAGTTCTTC. Its protein product is CASSLADGRGYNEQFF. Based on the CDR3 plus reference TRBV11-2 and TRBJ2-1, the full variable domain is EAGVAQSPRYKIIEKRQSVAFWCNPISGHATLYWYQQILGQGPKLLIQFQNNGVVDDSQLPKDRFSAERLKGVDSTLKIQPAKLEDSAVYLCASSLADGRGYNEQFFGPGTRLTVL.

About this clonotype: One end of the junction varies from germline; a read error may be responsible. The J gene is TRBJ2-7, the V gene TRBV7-9, with 8 bases fitting TRBD2. CDR3 length: 14 residues. CDR1 is SEHNR, CDR2 FQNEAQ, per germline (reference sequence). The CDR3 reads CASSTGLENYERYF. The DNA for the CDR3 is TGTGCCAGCAGCACGGGACTAGAGAACTACGAGCGGTACTTC. Complete variable domain (other parts from reference TRBV7-9 and TRBJ2-7): DTGVSQNPRHKITKRGQNVTFRCDPISEHNRLYWYRQTLGQGPEFLTYFQNEAQLEKSRLLSDRFSAERPKGSFSTLEIQRTEQGDSAMYLCASSTGLENYERYFGPGTRLTVT.

The V and J genes are TRBV20-1 and TRBJ2-3, with 10 positions matching TRBD2. Looked up from germline, CDR1 is DFQATT and CDR2 is SNEGSKA (reference sequence). This CDR3 comprises 15 residues. Trimming took 2 bases from V and 5 from J; bases not matched to a gene: 7. The CDR3 loop reads CSARPLAGVVDTQYF. CDR3 DNA: TGCAGTGCTAGACCCCTAGCGGGAGTGGTAGATACGCAGTATTTT.

This clonotype was counted between two and nine times. The V and J genes are TRBV12-3 or TRBV12-4 and TRBJ2-1; 8 nucleotides match TRBD1. The ends lost 5 bases at V and 10 bases at J; junction bases unmatched: 7. This CDR3 has 13 residues. The CDR3, as DNA: TGTGCCAGCAGTCCCTACAGGGGGAAGGAGCAGTTCTTC. It specifies CASSPYRGKEQFF.